One sample yielded the 17 T cell receptor beta chains listed below, sequenced in a study of T cell clonotyping in hematopoietic cell transplantation. The method was immunoSEQ multiplex PCR; TCRdb's version includes in-frame clones alone and lacks a portion of them. The sample holds some 17,000 clones, roughly 88% seen once. Specimen: peripheral blood mononuclear cells. Receptors were obtained from a man aged 50-59 years in good health. Some clones in this sample may be carry-over from other donors' samples.

This clone was seen a single time. CDR3 amino acids: CAWSVGTGANSPLHF. CDR3 sequence (DNA): TGTGCCTGGAGTGTAGGGACAGGGGCCAATTCACCCCTCCACTTT. This chain connects TRBV30 to TRBJ1-6; 10 nucleotides agree with TRBD1. Germline CDR1 is GTSNPN and CDR2 is SVGIG (reference sequence). V trimming: 0 bases; J trimming: 7 bases; junction bases outside the gene matches: 3. The CDR3 runs 15 residues.

The rearrangement uses TRBV11-3 and TRBJ2-7, with a weak D call TRBD2 (7 bases). V was clipped by 1 base and J by 4 bases, with 11 bases between them. This CDR3 has 14 amino acids. Germline V gives CDR1 SGHNT, CDR2 YENEEA. CDR3: CASSLGGGWYEQYF. The CDR3 nucleotides read TGTGCCAGCAGCTTAGGGGGGGGCTGGTACGAGCAGTACTTC. The full variable domain, completed using reference TRBV11-3 and TRBJ2-7, is EAGVVQSPRYKIIEKKQPVAFWCNPISGHNTLYWYLQNLGQGPELLIRYENEEAVDDSQLPKDRFSAERLKGVDSTLKIQPAELGDSAVYLCASSLGGGWYEQYFGPGTRLTVT.

Only a few counts were recorded for this clone. The chain carries TRBV6-5 and TRBJ1-2; 8 nucleotides agree with TRBD1. V shed 5 bases and J 1 base; nucleotides not matched to a gene: 6. CDR1 is MNHEY, CDR2 SVGAGI, per germline. The CDR3 is 15 amino acids. The chain's CDR3 is CASSPGTGHNYGYTF. The CDR3 nucleotides are TGTGCCAGCAGTCCTGGGACAGGTCATAACTATGGCTACACCTTC.

This CDR3 reads CASIGERTGRQPQHF. CDR3 sequence (DNA): TGTGCCAGCATTGGTGAAAGGACAGGGAGGCAGCCCCAGCATTTT. The rearrangement links TRBV2 to TRBJ1-5; 8 bases line up with TRBD1. The CDR3 has 15 residues. V lost 7 bases, J lost 7 bases, and 12 bases stayed unmatched. Per germline, CDR1 SNHLY and CDR2 FYNNEI.

This chain connects TRBV28 to TRBJ1-5; no clear D gene. The V and J ends lost 2 bases and 4 bases respectively, with 3 bases between them. The CDR3 sequence is 12 residues long. Germline-derived CDR1 and CDR2 are MDHEN and SYDVKM. In DNA, the CDR3 is TGTGCCAGCAGTTTACAAAATCAGCCCCAGCATTTT. Its translation: CASSLQNQPQHF.

This clone turned up a few times. The chain uses TRBV11-2 and TRBJ1-6; D not resolved. Germline CDR1 and CDR2: SGHAT and FQNNGV. This CDR3 has 15 residues. Deletions cut 1 base from V and 8 bases from J, with 12 bases between. The CDR3, as DNA: TGTGCCAGCAGCTTAGGTATCCCGCGGGATTCACCCCTCCACTTT. Translation gives CASSLGIPRDSPLHF. Variable domain in full (rest from reference TRBV11-2 and TRBJ1-6): EAGVAQSPRYKIIEKRQSVAFWCNPISGHATLYWYQQILGQGPKLLIQFQNNGVVDDSQLPKDRFSAERLKGVDSTLKIQPAKLEDSAVYLCASSLGIPRDSPLHFGNGTRLTVT.

The V call is TRBV13, the J call TRBJ1-2; D call uncertain. From germline, CDR1 is PRHDT and CDR2 FYEKMQ (reference sequence). The V end lost 1 base, the J end lost 3 bases, and 15 bases lay between the germline ends. This CDR3 contains 16 residues. The CDR3, as DNA: TGTGCCAGCAGCTTAGAATCCGGCGCCGAGGACTATGGCTACACCTTC. It codes for CASSLESGAEDYGYTF.

The V and J genes are TRBV30 and TRBJ1-1; D is undetermined. This CDR3 spans 13 amino acids. Trimming took off 3 bases at V and 1 base at J, with 9 bases between the two ends. The germline CDR1 and CDR2 sequences are GTSNPN and SVGIG (reference sequence). The CDR3 here is CAWSIQTNTEAFF. The CDR3 nucleotides are TGTGCCTGGAGCATTCAGACGAACACTGAAGCTTTCTTT.

The rearrangement uses TRBV27 and TRBJ1-2; TRBD1 is a possible D gene (6 bases). With 8 bases removed from V and 8 bases from J, the gap between germline ends came to 21 bases. The length of the CDR3 is 14 residues. Germline values: CDR1 MNHEY, CDR2 SMNVEV (reference sequence). CDR3 coding DNA: TGTGCCAGCGGTCGACGGCAGGGGATAAGGGGCTACACCTTC. It specifies CASGRRQGIRGYTF.

The V gene is TRBV28, the J gene TRBJ2-7; a possible D gene is TRBD1 (6 bases). This CDR3 contains 15 residues. V was shortened by 6 bases and J by 2 bases, with 17 bases between the two germline ends. Germline assignment: CDR1 MDHEN and CDR2 SYDVKM. CDR3 amino acids: CASRNDRTNPYEQYF. DNA for the CDR3: TGTGCCAGCAGAAACGACAGGACCAACCCCTACGAGCAGTACTTC.

The rearrangement joins TRBV9 to TRBJ2-3; D could derive from TRBD1 or TRBD2 (7 bases each). CDR1 SGDLS and CDR2 YYNGEE come from the germline V gene. This CDR3 has 12 amino acids. V shed 3 bases and J shed 15 bases, with 17 bases lying between them. This chain's CDR3 is CASSASGGGQYF. The DNA for the CDR3 is TGTGCCAGCAGCGCCTCAGGGGGGGGGCAATATTTT. Complete variable domain (other parts from reference TRBV9 and TRBJ2-3): DSGVTQTPKHLITATGQRVTLRCSPRSGDLSVYWYQQSLDQGLQFLIQYYNGEERAKGNILERFSAQQFPDLHSELNLSSLELGDSALYFCASSASGGGQYFGPGTRLTVL.

This chain connects TRBV25-1 to TRBJ2-7; TRBD1 is a possible D gene (6 bases). Per germline, CDR1 MGHDK and CDR2 SYGVNS. There are 13 residues in the CDR3. V was pared by 2 bases and J by 1 base, with 6 bases between. CDR3 in DNA: TGTGCCAGCAGTGAAACAGGGTCCTACGAGCAGTACTTC. Translation: CASSETGSYEQYF.

CDR3 amino acids: CASSSRPPAGDSYEQYF. The CDR3, as DNA: TGTGCCAGCAGCTCTCGCCCGCCAGCGGGAGACTCCTACGAGCAGTACTTC. The rearrangement joins TRBV7-6 to TRBJ2-7; 8 nucleotides line up with TRBD2. V shed 4 bases and J 0 bases; nucleotides not matched to a gene: 11. The CDR3 has 17 amino acids. Germline-derived CDR1 and CDR2 are SGHVS and FNYEAQ.

The chain recombines TRBV5-6 with TRBJ1-2, with D perhaps TRBD1 (5 bases). Trimming pared 4 bases from V and 4 bases from J, leaving 14 bases between. Germline V gene data show CDR1 as SGHDT and CDR2 as YYEEEE. This CDR3 has 14 amino acids. The chain's CDR3 is CASSLRRARYGYTF. The CDR3 DNA follows: TGTGCCAGCAGCCTTCGCAGGGCCCGCTATGGCTACACCTTC. The complete variable domain, with remaining parts taken from reference TRBV5-6 and TRBJ1-2, reads DAGVTQSPTHLIKTRGQQVTLRCSPKSGHDTVSWYQQALGQGPQFIFQYYEEEERQRGNFPDRFSGHQFPNYSSELNVNALLLGDSALYLCASSLRRARYGYTFGSGTRLTVV.

The rearrangement links TRBV19 to TRBJ2-7; D gene unclear. This CDR3 is built from 13 residues. The ends were cut back, 1 base at V and 0 bases at J, with 4 bases in the middle. Germline lookup yields CDR1 LNHDA and CDR2 SQIVND (reference sequence). CDR3 nucleotides: TGTGCCAGTAGTATAGCTACCTCCTACGAGCAGTACTTC. This translates into CASSIATSYEQYF.

The chain couples TRBV7-3 to TRBJ1-6; D is uncertain. Trimming stripped 4 bases from V and 11 bases from J, with 9 bases between. Germline CDR1 SGHTA, CDR2 FQGTGA. The CDR3 loop spans 12 amino acids. CDR3 bases: TGTGCCAGCAGCTCGCCCGGTACACCCCTCCACTTT. Its translation is CASSSPGTPLHF.

This chain joins TRBV7-9 and TRBJ1-2; TRBD1 matches at 7 bases. The CDR3 has 14 residues. The V and J ends lost 5 bases and 4 bases, in that order; junction bases with no gene match: 7. CDR1 SEHNR and CDR2 FQNEAQ come from the germline V gene (reference sequence). CDR3 sequence: CASSARQGLYGYTF. CDR3 DNA: TGTGCCAGCAGCGCTAGACAGGGTCTCTATGGCTACACCTTC. The complete variable domain, with remaining parts taken from reference TRBV7-9 and TRBJ1-2, reads DTGVSQNPRHKITKRGQNVTFRCDPISEHNRLYWYRQTLGQGPEFLTYFQNEAQLEKSRLLSDRFSAERPKGSFSTLEIQRTEQGDSAMYLCASSARQGLYGYTFGSGTRLTVV.